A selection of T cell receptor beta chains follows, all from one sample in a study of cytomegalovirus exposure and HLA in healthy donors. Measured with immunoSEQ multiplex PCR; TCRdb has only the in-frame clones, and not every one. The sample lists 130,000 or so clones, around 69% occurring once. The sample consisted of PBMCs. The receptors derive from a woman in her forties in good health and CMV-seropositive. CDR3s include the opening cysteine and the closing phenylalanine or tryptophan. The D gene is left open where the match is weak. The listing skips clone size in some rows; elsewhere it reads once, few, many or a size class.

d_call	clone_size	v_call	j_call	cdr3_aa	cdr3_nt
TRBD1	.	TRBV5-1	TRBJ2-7	CASSLGDRASEQYF	TGCGCCAGCAGCTTGGGAGACAGGGCTTCCGAGCAGTACTTC
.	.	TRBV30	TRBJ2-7	CAASLQGYEQYF	TGTGCCGCCTCCTTACAGGGATACGAGCAGTACTTC
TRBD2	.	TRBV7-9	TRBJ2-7	CASSKSGDPYEQYF	TGTGCCAGCAGCAAGAGCGGGGATCCCTACGAGCAGTACTTC
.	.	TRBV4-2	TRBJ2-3	CASSQGSGDGYTQYF	TGTGCCAGCAGCCAAGGAAGCGGAGACGGGTATACGCAGTATTTT
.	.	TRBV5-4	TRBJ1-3	CASSLQGPSGNTIYF	TGTGCCAGCAGCTTGCAGGGCCCCTCTGGAAACACCATATATTTT
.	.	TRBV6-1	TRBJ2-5	CASSDDRRGSGETQYF	TGTGCCAGCAGTGATGACAGGCGTGGTTCAGGGGAGACCCAGTACTTC
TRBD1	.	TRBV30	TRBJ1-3	CAWQLTGPGNTIYF	TGTGCCTGGCAACTGACAGGGCCTGGAAACACCATATATTTT
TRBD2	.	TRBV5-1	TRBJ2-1	CASSFNSGSNEQFF	TGCGCCAGCAGCTTTAATAGCGGGAGTAATGAGCAGTTCTTC
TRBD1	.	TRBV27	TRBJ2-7	CASSVQGASTYEQYF	TGTGCCAGCAGTGTACAGGGGGCCTCAACCTACGAGCAGTACTTC
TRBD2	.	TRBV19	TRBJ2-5	CASSISVAGKTQYF	TGTGCCAGTAGTATATCAGTAGCGGGAAAGACCCAGTACTTC
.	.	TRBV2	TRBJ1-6	CASKQGENSPLHF	TGTGCCAGCAAACAGGGTGAGAATTCACCCCTCCACTTT
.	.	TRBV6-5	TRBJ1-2	CASRRDGGYGYTF	TGTGCCAGCAGGAGAGATGGAGGCTATGGCTACACCTTC
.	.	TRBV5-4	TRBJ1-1	CASSFFRAEAFF	TGTGCCAGCAGCTTTTTTCGAGCTGAAGCTTTCTTT
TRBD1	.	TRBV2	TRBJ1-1	CASSETGFGTEAFF	TGTGCCAGCAGTGAGACAGGGTTCGGCACTGAAGCTTTCTTT
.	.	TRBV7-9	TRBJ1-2	CASSLAWGDGGYTF	TGTGCCAGCAGCTTAGCGTGGGGGGATGGTGGCTACACCTTC
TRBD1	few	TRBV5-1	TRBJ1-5	CASSEGQANQPQHF	TGCGCCAGCAGCGAGGGACAGGCCAATCAGCCCCAGCATTTT
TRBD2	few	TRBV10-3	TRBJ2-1	CAISGTRGGSNEQFF	TGTGCCATCAGCGGGACTCGCGGGGGGTCCAATGAGCAGTTCTTC
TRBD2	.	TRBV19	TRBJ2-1	CASSPGLAGSYNEQFF	TGTGCCAGTAGCCCGGGACTAGCGGGCTCCTACAATGAGCAGTTCTTC
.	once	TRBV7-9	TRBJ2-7	CASSLAASDFTYEQYF	TGTGCCAGCAGCTTAGCGGCTAGTGACTTCACCTACGAGCAGTACTTC
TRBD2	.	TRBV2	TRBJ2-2	CASSRLAGGHTGELFF	TGTGCCAGCAGCCGACTAGCGGGGGGCCATACCGGGGAGCTGTTTTTT
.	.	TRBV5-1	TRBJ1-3	CASLGWGNTIYF	TGCGCCAGCCTCGGGTGGGGAAACACCATATATTTT
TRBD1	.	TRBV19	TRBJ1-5	CASRNRGGNQPQHF	TGTGCCAGTAGAAACAGGGGTGGAAATCAGCCCCAGCATTTT